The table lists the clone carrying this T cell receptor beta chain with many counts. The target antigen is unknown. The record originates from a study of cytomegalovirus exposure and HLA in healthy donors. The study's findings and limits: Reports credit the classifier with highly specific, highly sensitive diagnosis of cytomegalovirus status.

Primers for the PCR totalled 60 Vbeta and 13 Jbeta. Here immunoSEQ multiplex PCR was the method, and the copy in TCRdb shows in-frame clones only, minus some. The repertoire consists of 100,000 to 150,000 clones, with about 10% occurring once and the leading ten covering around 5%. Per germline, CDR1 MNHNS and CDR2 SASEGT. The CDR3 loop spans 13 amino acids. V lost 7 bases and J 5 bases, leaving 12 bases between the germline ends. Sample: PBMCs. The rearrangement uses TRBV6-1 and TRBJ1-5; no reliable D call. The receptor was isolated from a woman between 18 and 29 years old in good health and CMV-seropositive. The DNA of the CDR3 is TGTGCCAGCATCCGGGAGGAGCATCAGCCCCAGCATTTT. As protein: CASIREEHQPQHF.